These T cell receptor beta chains were read from a single sample in a study of shared clonotypes between healthy human individuals. Libraries were prepared by immunoSEQ multiplex PCR; TCRdb keeps only in-frame clonotypes and omits some of them. The data hold about 1 million clones, with roughly 70% observed a single time. The sequenced sample was memory CD4+ T cells sorted from blood. All receptors derive from a man in his late teens or twenties in good health. Both conserved end residues are trimmed from each CDR3. Each record gives: V gene, clone size, CDR3 protein. The size of a clone is reported for some rows only, either as once, few or many, or as a class for expanded clones.

v_call: TRBV27; clone_size: .; cdr3_aa: APNRDTQY
v_call: TRBV6-6; clone_size: .; cdr3_aa: ASSYPGEKLF
v_call: TRBV5-1; clone_size: .; cdr3_aa: ASSSALAGAATGELF
v_call: TRBV30; clone_size: .; cdr3_aa: AWKPSAVSFGGQY
v_call: TRBV7-9; clone_size: .; cdr3_aa: ASSKTAGGPTDTQY
v_call: TRBV30; clone_size: .; cdr3_aa: AWSARVSYNSPLH
v_call: TRBV7-9; clone_size: .; cdr3_aa: ASSPPTGGTGELF
v_call: TRBV5-4; clone_size: .; cdr3_aa: ASSPQGQSYGYT
v_call: TRBV11-3; clone_size: .; cdr3_aa: ASSSIGGGEQY
v_call: TRBV2; clone_size: once; cdr3_aa: ASTAGGAREKLF
v_call: TRBV5-4; clone_size: once; cdr3_aa: ASSGRGRGSPYNEQF
v_call: TRBV5-1; clone_size: few; cdr3_aa: ASSRPEEDTQY
v_call: TRBV30; clone_size: once; cdr3_aa: AWSPMGWDRGIYT
v_call: TRBV6-5; clone_size: once; cdr3_aa: ASSSSWQGTEAF
v_call: TRBV2; clone_size: .; cdr3_aa: ASRPEGPMTF
v_call: TRBV6-1; clone_size: once; cdr3_aa: ASSPLTGRYEQY
v_call: TRBV5-1; clone_size: .; cdr3_aa: ASSPGTASNYGYT
v_call: TRBV28; clone_size: .; cdr3_aa: ASSFSPSAQPQH
v_call: TRBV21-1; clone_size: once; cdr3_aa: ASSKLKGQVSSGANVLT
v_call: TRBV10-3; clone_size: .; cdr3_aa: ATDRGPISGANVLT
v_call: TRBV5-5; clone_size: .; cdr3_aa: ASSLQRDGYT
v_call: TRBV30; clone_size: .; cdr3_aa: ACRLPTVIGGYT
v_call: TRBV30; clone_size: .; cdr3_aa: AWSVDRGNSPLH
v_call: TRBV5-5; clone_size: .; cdr3_aa: ASSSVGAEIGYGYT
v_call: TRBV6-6; clone_size: .; cdr3_aa: ASSFIDTDTQY
v_call: TRBV5-4; clone_size: .; cdr3_aa: ASSLSGDYGYT